The source of this TCR beta chain is a study of a mutant IDH1 vaccine in newly diagnosed glioma. Study as a whole: Patients were started on vaccination 4-6 weeks after radiotherapy alone, or with temozolomide cycles. Males made up approximately 62% and females about 40% of treated patients, whose mean age was about 37 years. Study results and limitations: Induction of immune responses by the vaccine occurred in just under 95% of patients.

Comments on this clone: Its antigen is currently unknown.

Time point in this sample: week 23, last vaccination. Every vaccination contained 300 ug of the mutant IDH1 20-mer peptide and was paired with topical imiquimod. New WHO grade 3 or 4 astrocytomas that were IDH1-mutant and ATRX-lost occurred in the donors. Here immunoSEQ multiplex PCR was the method, and the copy in TCRdb shows in-frame clones only, minus some. This sample has under 70,000 clones, with nearly 85% found just once. V shed 5 bases, J shed 8 bases, and the junction held 11 bases outside the gene matches. This CDR3 comprises 15 residues. From germline, CDR1 is MNHEY and CDR2 SMNVEV (reference sequence).

The J gene is TRBJ1-2, the V gene TRBV27, with 10 bases that match TRBD1. Source: PBMCs, taken from a glioma patient whose treatment included an IDH1 peptide vaccine. This TCR was recovered from a man aged 18 to 29 with glioma. CDR3 in DNA: TGTGCCAGCAGTCCGCGGGACAGGGGTCGTGGCGGCTACACCTTC. This encodes CASSPRDRGRGGYTF.